This TCR beta chain is drawn from a study of a mutant IDH1 vaccine in newly diagnosed glioma. In the study overall: Each patient was administered eight vaccinations, scheduled in weeks 1, 3, 5, 7, 11, 15, 19 and 23.

Sequenced by immunoSEQ multiplex PCR; TCRdb stores in-frame clones only, minus some. Here the sample spans approximately 39,000 clones, approximately 80% being singletons. Study-wide results and limits: Detectable vaccine-induced immune responses arose in about 92% of patients.

This CDR3 is built from 16 residues. The germline gives CDR1 SGHRS, CDR2 YFSETQ. The ends lost 4 bases at V and 5 bases at J; junction bases unmatched: 13. In its sample, this clone was seen once. The target antigen is unknown. This sample's time point: week 5, during vaccination. Each dose of the vaccine consisted of 300 ug of mutant IDH1 20-mer peptide, with topical imiquimod. This chain connects TRBV5-1 to TRBJ2-5; TRBD1 matches 8 bases. The sample here was PBMCs, taken from a glioma patient whose treatment included an IDH1 peptide vaccine. This clonotype was sampled from a man aged 50-60 years with glioma. In DNA, the CDR3 is TGCGCCAGCAGCCAGGGGGCCAGGCCAGGGGCGGAGACCCAGTACTTC. Its translation is CASSQGARPGAETQYF.